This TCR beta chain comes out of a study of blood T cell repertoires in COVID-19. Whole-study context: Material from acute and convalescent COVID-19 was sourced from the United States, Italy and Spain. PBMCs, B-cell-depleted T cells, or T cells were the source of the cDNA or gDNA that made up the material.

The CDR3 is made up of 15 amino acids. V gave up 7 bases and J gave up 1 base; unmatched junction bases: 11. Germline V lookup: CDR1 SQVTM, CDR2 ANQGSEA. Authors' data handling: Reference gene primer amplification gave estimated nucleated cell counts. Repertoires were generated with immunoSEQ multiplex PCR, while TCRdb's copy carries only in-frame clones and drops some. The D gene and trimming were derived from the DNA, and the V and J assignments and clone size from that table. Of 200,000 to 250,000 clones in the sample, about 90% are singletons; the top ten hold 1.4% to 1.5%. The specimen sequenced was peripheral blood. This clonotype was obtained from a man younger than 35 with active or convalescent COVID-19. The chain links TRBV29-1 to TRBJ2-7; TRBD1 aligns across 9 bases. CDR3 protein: CSAKTGTGLSYEQYF. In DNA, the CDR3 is TGCAGCGCTAAGACCGGGACAGGGTTATCCTACGAGCAGTACTTC.